This T cell receptor (beta chain) was identified during a study of T cells after yellow fever vaccination. MiXCR, run by TCRdb on the 5' RACE reads, gives a single entry per CDR3 protein. Of about 110,000 distinct CDR3 sequences in the sample, 6.5% to 9% are singletons; the top ten hold around 25%. Trimming cost V 8 bases and J 6 bases, with 14 bases left between them. This CDR3 is built from 13 residues. CDR1 is SEHNR, CDR2 FQNEAQ, per germline (reference sequence). This clonotype came up many times. The chain has TRBV7-9 and TRBJ1-5, with TRBD1 as a possible D gene (5 bases). The origin of this receptor is a man aged 25 to 45 who received the YFV17D yellow fever vaccine. Specimen: CD8+ T cells sorted from PBMCs, collected 45 days after the yellow fever booster vaccination. CDR3 region: CASGTSGGQPQHF. As DNA, the CDR3 is TGTGCCAGCGGGACCAGCGGAGGTCAGCCCCAGCATTTT.